Listed below are T cell receptor beta chains from one sample, sequenced in a study of blood T cells in healthy people across ages. From the 5' RACE reads, TCRdb called clonotypes with MiXCR, one entry per CDR3 protein. Of about 640,000 distinct CDR3 sequences detected, roughly 58% appear once; the ten largest clones hold 35% to 40%. Sequenced material: blood. All receptors come from a man aged 55 to 69 in good health. Both conserved end residues are part of each CDR3. The D gene is left open where the match is weak. Rows may omit the clone size; those that give it use once, few, many or a size class.

cdr3_aa	cdr3_nt	d_call	clone_size	j_call	cdr3_length	v_call
CAGSQAAGGQETQYF	TGTGCCGGCAGCCAGGCAGCGGGGGGCCAAGAGACCCAGTACTTC	TRBD2	-	TRBJ2-5	15	TRBV3-1
CSARLNQGSGYEQYF	TGCAGTGCTAGACTCAATCAGGGAAGTGGCTACGAGCAGTACTTC	-	-	TRBJ2-7	15	TRBV20-1
CASSQGHVQLNQPQHF	TGTGCCAGCAGCCAAGGCCATGTACAGCTCAATCAGCCCCAGCATTTT	-	-	TRBJ1-5	16	TRBV3-1
CASSEMRQETQYF	TGCGCCAGCAGCGAAATGCGACAAGAGACCCAGTACTTC	-	few	TRBJ2-5	13	TRBV5-1
CAIAGSGSDRGTDTQYF	TGTGCCATCGCGGGGAGCGGGTCAGATCGGGGCACAGATACGCAGTATTTT	-	-	TRBJ2-3	17	TRBV10-3
CASSPAPGQRYSGYTF	TGTGCCAGCTCACCAGCTCCGGGACAGAGATATTCTGGCTACACCTTC	TRBD1	-	TRBJ1-2	16	TRBV18
CASSQDLASPPDTQYF	TGTGCCAGCAGCCAAGATCTAGCTAGCCCCCCAGATACGCAGTATTTT	-	few	TRBJ2-3	16	TRBV3-1
CASSQVNVGEPYEQFF	TGTGCCAGCAGCCAGGTTAATGTGGGCGAACCCTATGAGCAGTTCTTC	-	-	TRBJ2-1	16	TRBV3-1
CASSRGQGAVKNQPQHF	TGTGCCAGCAGCCGTGGACAGGGGGCCGTTAAAAATCAGCCCCAGCATTTT	TRBD1	-	TRBJ1-5	17	TRBV2
CAISESTSGEDEQYF	TGTGCCATCAGTGAGTCGACTAGCGGGGAGGATGAGCAGTACTTC	TRBD2	-	TRBJ2-5	15	TRBV10-3
CASSVDPGRAGETQYF	TGTGCCAGCAGCGTAGATCCGGGGCGGGCGGGGGAGACCCAGTACTTC	-	-	TRBJ2-5	16	TRBV9
CASKTGENTEAFF	TGCGCCAGCAAGACAGGGGAGAACACTGAAGCTTTCTTT	TRBD1	-	TRBJ1-1	13	TRBV5-1
CSAILGGETQYF	TGCAGCGCCATCCTGGGCGGGGAGACCCAGTACTTC	-	-	TRBJ2-5	12	TRBV29-1
CASSPGTGLGSPLHF	TGTGCCAGCAGCCCGGGCACAGGTTTAGGGTCACCCCTCCACTTT	-	-	TRBJ1-6	15	TRBV7-8
CASSARLAGAYNEQFF	TGTGCCAGCAGTGCACGACTAGCGGGGGCATACAATGAGCAGTTCTTC	TRBD2	-	TRBJ2-1	16	TRBV2
CASSVVGQRGEKLFF	TGTGCCAGCAGCGTCGTGGGGCAAAGGGGGGAAAAACTGTTTTTT	-	-	TRBJ1-4	15	TRBV12-3/TRBV12-4
CSVVKGMNTEAFF	TGCAGCGTTGTCAAGGGGATGAACACTGAAGCTTTCTTT	-	-	TRBJ1-1	13	TRBV29-1
CASSSETSGFHEQYF	TGTGCCAGCAGTTCCGAGACTAGCGGGTTCCACGAGCAGTACTTC	TRBD2	few	TRBJ2-7	15	TRBV6-5
CASTTRPLGEQFF	TGTGCCAGCACGACCCGCCCCCTCGGTGAGCAGTTCTTC	-	-	TRBJ2-1	13	TRBV25-1
CASSLEGRVREQYF	TGTGCCAGCAGCTTAGAGGGCAGGGTCCGGGAGCAGTACTTC	-	few	TRBJ2-7	14	TRBV7-9
CASSTPYEQFF	TGTGCCAGCAGCACACCCTACGAGCAGTTCTTC	-	-	TRBJ2-1	11	TRBV6-2/TRBV6-3
CASTAGGRETQYF	TGTGCCAGCACTGCGGGGGGCCGGGAGACCCAGTACTTC	TRBD2	few	TRBJ2-5	13	TRBV2
CASSLRMGQHMNTEAFF	TGTGCCAGTAGCCTGCGGATGGGGCAGCACATGAACACTGAAGCTTTCTTT	-	-	TRBJ1-1	17	TRBV7-9
CASSSPRIAKNIQYF	TGTGCCAGCAGCTCCCCTCGGATAGCCAAAAACATTCAGTACTTC	-	few	TRBJ2-4	15	TRBV7-2
CASSLQGQGFTDTQYF	TGTGCCAGCAGCCTACAGGGACAGGGATTCACAGATACGCAGTATTTT	TRBD1	-	TRBJ2-3	16	TRBV5-5
CASSQVGGPSSNYGYTF	TGCGCCAGCAGCCAAGTCGGGGGGCCGAGTAGCAACTATGGCTACACCTTC	-	many	TRBJ1-2	17	TRBV4-1